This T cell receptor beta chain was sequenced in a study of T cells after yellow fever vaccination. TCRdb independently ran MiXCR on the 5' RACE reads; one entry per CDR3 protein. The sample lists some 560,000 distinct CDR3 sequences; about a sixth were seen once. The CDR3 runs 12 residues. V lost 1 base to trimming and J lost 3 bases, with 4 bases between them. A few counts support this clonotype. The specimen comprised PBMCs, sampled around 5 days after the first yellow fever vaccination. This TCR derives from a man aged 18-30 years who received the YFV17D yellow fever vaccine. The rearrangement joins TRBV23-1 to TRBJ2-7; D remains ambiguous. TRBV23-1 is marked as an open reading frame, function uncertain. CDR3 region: CASSQWGYEQYV. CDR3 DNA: TGCGCCAGCAGTCAATGGGGCTACGAGCAGTACGTC.